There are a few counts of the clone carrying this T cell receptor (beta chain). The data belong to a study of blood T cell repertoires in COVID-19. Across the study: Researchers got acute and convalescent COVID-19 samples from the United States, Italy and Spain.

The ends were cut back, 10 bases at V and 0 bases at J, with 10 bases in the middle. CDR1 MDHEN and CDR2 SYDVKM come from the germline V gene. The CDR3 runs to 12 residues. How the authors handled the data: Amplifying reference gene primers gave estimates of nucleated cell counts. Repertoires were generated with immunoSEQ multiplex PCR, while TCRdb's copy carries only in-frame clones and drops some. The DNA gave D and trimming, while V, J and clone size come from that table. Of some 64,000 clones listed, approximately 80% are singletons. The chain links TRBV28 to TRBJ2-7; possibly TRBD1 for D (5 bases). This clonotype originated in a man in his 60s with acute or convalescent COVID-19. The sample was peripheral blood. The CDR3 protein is CATRTSSYEQYF. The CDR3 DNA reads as TGTGCCACCAGGACAAGCTCCTACGAGCAGTACTTC.